These 31 T cell receptor beta chains share one sample of origin, sequenced in a study of beta chain features in type 1 diabetes. Reverse transcription of all isolated RNA meant that expressed TCRB transcripts were sequenced. TCRdb's table, derived via immunoSEQ multiplex PCR, lists solely in-frame clones and lacks some. The profile shows 220,000 or so clones, under 70% of them singletons. The sequencing sample was made of naive CD4+ T cells from blood. The origin of the receptors is a man between 25 and 39 years old in good health.

This chain connects TRBV30 to TRBJ1-5; D possibly corresponds to TRBD1 (5 bases). Germline V gene data show CDR1 as GTSNPN and CDR2 as SVGIG (reference sequence). CDR3 size: 12 residues. V lost 8 bases and J 6 bases, leaving 14 bases between the germline ends. DNA of the CDR3: TGTGCCGGGGCCTCGAAATCTCAGCCCCAGCATTTT. Protein product: CAGASKSQPQHF. The complete variable domain, with remaining parts taken from reference TRBV30 and TRBJ1-5, reads SQTIHQWPATLVQPVGSPLSLECTVEGTSNPNLYWYRQAAGRGLQLLFYSVGIGQISSEVPQNLSASRPQDRQFILSSKKLLLSDSGFYLCAGASKSQPQHFGDGTRLSIL.

Concerning this clone itself: Its ends do not fully match the called genes, so a read error is possible. The V call is TRBV29-1, the J call TRBJ2-3; D call uncertain. Germline V lookup: CDR1 SQVTM, CDR2 ANQGSEA. The CDR3 extends over 11 amino acids. Written as DNA, the CDR3 is TGCAGCTTTAGAGCAGGATTAAGAACAACCTTT. Translated: CSFRAGLRTTF.

The chain links TRBV28 to TRBJ1-5, with D uncertain. The CDR3 extends over 14 amino acids. Trimming stripped 6 bases from V and 1 base from J, with 10 bases between. Germline-derived CDR1 and CDR2 are MDHEN and SYDVKM. The CDR3 protein is CASSPRLSNQPQHF. Here the CDR3 DNA reads TGTGCCAGCAGCCCTCGGTTGAGCAATCAGCCCCAGCATTTT.

This chain links TRBV7-9 with TRBJ2-7, with 7 bases fitting TRBD2. V gave up 8 bases and J gave up 2 bases; unmatched junction bases: 0. The CDR3 is 11 amino acids. Germline CDR1 reads SEHNR; CDR2 reads FQNEAQ (reference sequence). CDR3 loop: CASGRAYEQYF. Written as DNA, the CDR3 is TGTGCCAGCGGGAGGGCCTACGAGCAGTACTTC.

V is TRBV18 and J is TRBJ1-6; TRBD1 might be the D (6 bases). V shed 0 bases and J shed 9 bases, with 9 bases lying between them. This CDR3 spans 14 amino acids. Germline values: CDR1 KGHSH, CDR2 LQKENI. The chain's CDR3 is CASSPPTGSSPLHF. As DNA, the CDR3 is TGTGCCAGCTCACCACCAACAGGGAGTTCACCCCTCCACTTT.

The V call is TRBV5-1, the J call TRBJ2-7; 7 nucleotides align to TRBD1. The CDR3 is 14 amino acids. Germline V gives CDR1 SGHRS, CDR2 YFSETQ. J lost 2 bases, V lost 4 bases, and 6 bases had no gene match. The CDR3 region has the DNA TGCGCCAGCAGCGCCAACAGGGGTACCTACGAGCAGTACTTC. It specifies CASSANRGTYEQYF.

The sample holds a few counts of this clone. CDR3 amino acids: CSVGQYLTFF. In DNA, the CDR3 is TGCAGCGTGGGACAGTATTTGACTTTCTTT. J is TRBJ1-1 and V is TRBV29-1, with TRBD1 matching 7 bases. The CDR3 loop spans 10 amino acids. The J segment lost 12 bases and the V segment lost 6 bases, leaving 7 bases of the junction unmatched. In germline, CDR1 is SQVTM, CDR2 ANQGSEA.

The chain recombines TRBV29-1 with TRBJ1-5, with D possibly matching TRBD1 (6 bases). The germline V gene encodes CDR1 SQVTM and CDR2 ANQGSEA. The CDR3 is 13 amino acids. Trimming took off 4 bases at V and 7 bases at J, with 14 bases between the two ends. The CDR3, as DNA: TGCAGCGTTGTAACAGGGAGAGACCAGCCCCAGCATTTT. Its protein product is CSVVTGRDQPQHF.

The V gene is TRBV7-2, the J gene TRBJ2-5, with 8 nucleotides matching TRBD2. The CDR3 is 19 amino acids. Germline trimming cut 3 bases from V and 4 bases from J; bases unmatched to any gene: 19. CDR1 SGHTA and CDR2 FQGNSA come from the germline V gene. CDR3 coding DNA: TGTGCCAGCAGCTTTAACTGGGCGGGGGGCGCGAGTTCCCGAGAGACCCAGTACTTC. The encoded protein is CASSFNWAGGASSRETQYF.

The chain is built from TRBV7-9 and TRBJ2-6; a possible D gene is TRBD1 (6 bases). Germline CDR1 is SEHNR and CDR2 is FQNEAQ (reference sequence). V was shortened by 10 bases and J by 4 bases, with 23 bases between the two germline ends. This CDR3 contains 17 residues. The DNA of the CDR3 is TGTGCCATCCCCCACAGGGCCGCCCCGGGAGGGGCCAACGTCCTGACTTTC. It specifies CAIPHRAAPGGANVLTF. The complete variable domain, with remaining parts taken from reference TRBV7-9 and TRBJ2-6, reads DTGVSQNPRHKITKRGQNVTFRCDPISEHNRLYWYRQTLGQGPEFLTYFQNEAQLEKSRLLSDRFSAERPKGSFSTLEIQRTEQGDSAMYLCAIPHRAAPGGANVLTFGAGSRLTVL.

The V call is TRBV7-9, the J call TRBJ2-3; D unresolved. CDR3 length: 12 residues. CDR1 is SEHNR and CDR2 is FQNEAQ in the germline V gene (reference sequence). V gave up 11 bases and J gave up 1 base, with 10 bases separating them. Here the CDR3 reads CAQSTGTDTQYF. CDR3 in DNA: TGTGCCCAAAGCACGGGCACAGATACGCAGTATTTT.

CDR3 sequence: CASSLDSYEQYF. CDR3 sequence (DNA): TGTGCCAGCAGCTTGGATTCCTACGAGCAGTACTTC. V and J are TRBV13 and TRBJ2-7; no firm D call. The CDR3 contains 12 residues. With 3 bases removed from V and 1 base from J, the gap between germline ends came to 4 bases. Germline CDR1 reads PRHDT; CDR2 reads FYEKMQ (reference sequence).

In its sample, this clone was seen a few times. V gene TRBV29-1 combines with J gene TRBJ2-3; 8 bases align to TRBD1. The CDR3 sequence is 13 residues long. Germline values: CDR1 SQVTM, CDR2 ANQGSEA. Trimming cost V 6 bases and J 3 bases; bases outside gene matches: 5. CDR3 DNA: TGCAGCGTCCGAGGACAGGGAACAGATACGCAGTATTTT. Translating it yields CSVRGQGTDTQYF.

The gene calls are TRBV7-9 and TRBJ1-3; D not certain. Deletions cut 7 bases from V and 0 bases from J, with 13 bases between. The CDR3 sequence is 15 residues long. Germline V gene lookup returns CDR1 SEHNR and CDR2 FQNEAQ (reference sequence). CDR3 amino acids: CASTLDGFSGNTIYF. The CDR3 nucleotides are TGTGCCAGCACCCTGGACGGGTTCTCTGGAAACACCATATATTTT.

The chain recombines TRBV15 with TRBJ2-3; the match to TRBD1 covers 7 bases. The CDR3 contains 14 residues. CDR1 is LNHNV and CDR2 is YYDKDF in the germline V gene (reference sequence). The V segment lost 5 bases and the J segment 3 bases; nucleotides outside the gene matches: 5. CDR3 protein: CATSWDRRTDTQYF. CDR3 coding DNA: TGTGCCACCAGCTGGGACAGAAGGACAGATACGCAGTATTTT.

The CDR3 nucleotides read TGTGCCAGCAGCTTGTTCACCGGGACAGGGAAGAAGGGCTACACCTTC. Residues: CASSLFTGTGKKGYTF. J is TRBJ1-2 and V is TRBV7-2, with 9 bases matching TRBD1. Losses at the gene ends were 3 bases for V and 8 bases for J; bases not matched to a gene: 13. The CDR3 is made up of 16 amino acids. In germline, CDR1 is SGHTA, CDR2 FQGNSA. Drawing the rest from reference TRBV7-2 and TRBJ1-2, the complete variable domain is GAGVSQSPSNKVTEKGKDVELRCDPISGHTALYWYRQSLGQGLEFLIYFQGNSAPDKSGLPSDRFSAERTGGSVSTLTIQRTQQEDSAVYLCASSLFTGTGKKGYTFGSGTRLTVV.

This clone appeared a few times. This rearrangement joins TRBV30 to TRBJ2-5; no reliable D call. The V gene's germline CDR1 is GTSNPN and CDR2 SVGIG (reference sequence). The CDR3 has 15 amino acids. Deletions cut 5 bases from V and 4 bases from J, with 20 bases between. CDR3 protein: CAWSPGPGVGETQYF. The CDR3 DNA reads TGTGCCTGGTCCCCGGGCCCTGGGGTGGGAGAGACCCAGTACTTC.

V gene TRBV29-1 combines with J gene TRBJ1-2; D gene unclear. This CDR3 comprises 12 residues. CDR1 is SQVTM, CDR2 ANQGSEA, per germline. Trimming cost V 3 bases and J 2 bases, with 7 bases left between them. DNA for the CDR3: TGCAGCGTTGACCAGGCCAACTATGGCTACACCTTC. Protein product: CSVDQANYGYTF.

V and J are TRBV18 and TRBJ2-7; 8 positions agree with TRBD1. Germline V gene lookup returns CDR1 KGHSH and CDR2 LQKENI. V lost 2 bases and J lost 4; bases outside the gene matches: 7. The CDR3 loop spans 15 amino acids. Here the CDR3 DNA reads TGTGCCAGCTCACCAATGCAGGGGGCACCTTACGAGCAGTACTTC. Amino acids: CASSPMQGAPYEQYF.

This clone turned up a few times. The rearrangement uses TRBV29-1 and TRBJ2-3; a possible D gene is TRBD2 (6 bases). The germline V and J ends were trimmed by 4 bases and 6 bases, with 14 bases remaining between them. Germline V lookup: CDR1 SQVTM, CDR2 ANQGSEA. The CDR3 runs 13 residues. CDR3 DNA sequence: TGCAGCGTTGTCGCGGGAAAAGCGGATACGCAGTATTTT. This codes for CSVVAGKADTQYF.

The chain uses TRBV18 and TRBJ2-5; 12 bases map to TRBD2. Germline loops: CDR1 KGHSH, CDR2 LQKENI. This CDR3 contains 16 residues. With V trimmed by 0 bases and J by 4 bases, 3 bases remained unmatched. The CDR3 sequence is CASSPPTSGSGETQYF. The DNA of the CDR3 is TGTGCCAGCTCACCACCGACTAGCGGGAGTGGAGAGACCCAGTACTTC.

This clone was counted between two and nine times. The V and J genes are TRBV30 and TRBJ1-1, with D unresolved. The germline CDR1 and CDR2 sequences are GTSNPN and SVGIG (reference sequence). Trimming left V 3 bases short and J 5 bases short, with 13 bases between. The CDR3 is 13 amino acids. DNA of the CDR3: TGTGCCTGGAGCGCCCAGAGGAGGACTGAAGCTTTCTTT. It encodes CAWSAQRRTEAFF.

The J gene is TRBJ1-1, the V gene TRBV16; perhaps TRBD1 as D (5 bases). Trimming took 2 bases from V and 4 from J, leaving 8 bases between them. This CDR3 region has 13 residues. CDR1 KGHSY and CDR2 FQNENV come from the germline V gene. The CDR3: CASSQGASTEAFF. CDR3 bases: TGTGCCAGCAGCCAAGGGGCATCCACTGAAGCTTTCTTT.

This chain uses TRBV30 with TRBJ1-2; 7 bases align to TRBD1. The CDR3 covers 14 residues. Germline V gene sequence: CDR1 GTSNPN, CDR2 SVGIG (reference sequence). After removal of 3 bases from V and 6 bases from J, the junction contained 10 bases not matched to a gene. CDR3 amino acids: CAWRATGKGHGYTF. CDR3 DNA sequence: TGTGCCTGGAGAGCGACAGGGAAGGGGCATGGCTACACCTTC.

The chain has TRBV7-9 and TRBJ2-5; a possible D gene is TRBD1 (6 bases). Per the germline V gene, CDR1 is SEHNR and CDR2 is FQNEAQ (reference sequence). The CDR3 has 15 residues. Trimming shortened V by 2 bases and J by 5 bases, and 15 bases separated the two germline ends. CDR3 protein: CASSLTIRGVETQYF. Here the CDR3 DNA reads TGTGCCAGCAGCTTAACAATCAGGGGAGTGGAGACCCAGTACTTC.

The DNA of the CDR3 is TGTGCCTGGAGCGGCCCCCTGATGGACACTGAAGCTTTCTTT. Residues: CAWSGPLMDTEAFF. This rearrangement joins TRBV30 to TRBJ1-1; D unclear. This CDR3 is 14 amino acids long. Trimming left V 3 bases short and J 3 bases short, with 14 bases between. Germline V gene data show CDR1 as GTSNPN and CDR2 as SVGIG (reference sequence).

V and J are TRBV5-1 and TRBJ2-7; 8 nucleotides align to TRBD1. From germline, CDR1 is SGHRS and CDR2 YFSETQ. V gave up 2 bases and J gave up 5 bases; unmatched junction bases: 3. The CDR3 contains 13 residues. The CDR3 protein is CASSFDRGHEQYF. CDR3 nucleotides: TGCGCCAGCAGCTTCGACAGGGGCCACGAGCAGTACTTC.

The chain joins TRBV30 to TRBJ1-1, with D possibly matching TRBD1 (6 bases). The CDR3 runs to 13 residues. The germline gives CDR1 GTSNPN, CDR2 SVGIG (reference sequence). The ends were cut back, 3 bases at V and 2 bases at J, with 10 bases in the middle. CDR3 DNA sequence: TGTGCCTGGAGGGAACAGGGTAACACTGAAGCTTTCTTT. It yields the protein CAWREQGNTEAFF.

This chain links TRBV29-1 with TRBJ2-1, with 8 bases matching TRBD2. Trimming removed 6 bases from V and 7 bases from J; junction bases left unmatched: 14. The CDR3 is made up of 15 amino acids. Germline V gene lookup returns CDR1 SQVTM and CDR2 ANQGSEA. DNA of the CDR3: TGCAGCGTCCTTCCCCGGACTAGCAAAAGGAATGAGCAGTTCTTC. Protein product: CSVLPRTSKRNEQFF.

This rearrangement joins TRBV30 to TRBJ2-7; the D is unclear. The length of the CDR3 is 17 residues. Germline-derived CDR1 and CDR2 are GTSNPN and SVGIG (reference sequence). V lost 2 bases and J 0 bases, leaving 20 bases between the germline ends. CDR3 in DNA: TGTGCCTGGAGTAATGGTCGATGGAGTGGGGACTCCTACGAGCAGTACTTC. This translates into CAWSNGRWSGDSYEQYF.

This chain uses TRBV27 with TRBJ2-4; D unclear. The CDR3 length is 15 residues. Between the trimmed V and J ends, which lost 0 bases and 3 bases, there was a span of 9 bases. Per germline, CDR1 MNHEY and CDR2 SMNVEV (reference sequence). CDR3 sequence: CASSLSLPGKNIQYF. As DNA, the CDR3 is TGTGCCAGCAGTTTATCATTACCGGGCAAAAACATTCAGTACTTC.